These T cell receptor beta chains were read from a single sample in a study of T cells in Graves' hyperthyroidism and ophthalmopathy. TCRdb re-derived calls from the multiplex PCR reads in MiXCR, one entry per CDR3 protein. The table has hundreds of thousands of distinct CDR3 sequences, 16% seen once. The sample comprised blood. Source of these receptors: a young woman with Graves' hyperthyroidism. The CDR3 runs from the conserved cysteine through the conserved F or W. D genes are given only for firm matches. Only some rows state a clone size, as once, few, many or a class for expanded clones.

>.|.|TRBJ2-5|TRBV11-2
CASNLGAIQETQYF
TGTGCCAGCAACTTAGGGGCGATTCAAGAGACCCAGTACTTC
>TRBD1|.|TRBJ1-1|TRBV10-3
CAISGGQGDSAFF
TGTGCCATCAGTGGGGGACAGGGAGATTCAGCTTTCTTT
>.|many|TRBJ2-3|TRBV2
CASSRPETATDTQYF
TGTGCCAGCAGTAGACCCGAAACCGCCACAGATACGCAGTATTTT
>TRBD1|.|TRBJ2-7|TRBV6-2/TRBV6-3
CASSYTGTGNYEQYF
TGTGCCAGCAGTTACACGGGGACAGGGAACTACGAGCAGTACTTC
>.|few|TRBJ2-2|TRBV25-1
CASSELLNRENTGELFF
TGTGCCAGCAGTGAATTGTTAAACAGGGAGAACACCGGGGAGCTGTTTTTT
>TRBD1|many|TRBJ2-1|TRBV6-1
CASSRQGEQFF
TGTGCCAGCAGTCGACAGGGGGAGCAGTTCTTC
>.|many|TRBJ1-1|TRBV2
CASRVSGTEAFF
TGTGCCAGCAGAGTTTCCGGGACAGAAGCTTTCTTT
>TRBD2|.|TRBJ2-1|TRBV29-1
CSAGSRGNEQFF
TGCAGCGCGGGGTCGCGGGGGAATGAGCAGTTCTTC
>TRBD1|.|TRBJ1-2|TRBV7-6
CASSLGTGVGGYTF
TGTGCCAGCAGCTTAGGGACAGGGGTTGGCGGCTACACCTTC
>TRBD2|many|TRBJ2-3|TRBV2
CASTGSGSADTQYF
TGTGCCAGCACAGGTAGCGGGAGCGCAGATACGCAGTATTTT
>.|many|TRBJ2-3|TRBV7-8
CASSLYPAAGRDQVTQYF
TGTGCCAGCAGCTTGTACCCTGCCGCGGGGCGGGATCAGGTTACGCAGTATTTT
>.|many|TRBJ1-5|TRBV6-1
CASSVASSNQPQHF
TGTGCCAGCAGTGTTGCCAGTAGCAATCAGCCCCAGCATTTT
>TRBD1|few|TRBJ1-4|TRBV10-2
CASRLQGIDEKLFF
TGCGCCAGCAGACTACAGGGGATTGATGAAAAACTGTTTTTT
>.|many|TRBJ2-5|TRBV12-3/TRBV12-4
CASSSPGTTQYF
TGTGCCAGCAGCTCCCCGGGTACGACCCAGTACTTC
>.|.|TRBJ2-7|TRBV6-5
CVSSYEWGHYEQYF
TGTGTCAGCAGTTACGAGTGGGGACACTACGAGCAGTACTTC
>.|.|TRBJ1-1|TRBV14
CASNGRMNTEAFF
TGTGCCAGCAACGGGCGGATGAACACTGAAGCTTTCTTT
>.|few|TRBJ2-3|TRBV20-1
CSADLWGRSTDTQYF
TGCAGTGCGGACCTTTGGGGACGGAGCACAGATACGCAGTATTTT
>.|.|TRBJ1-4|TRBV6-1
CASSRGPSTNEKLFF
TGTGCCAGCAGTCGGGGTCCCTCAACTAATGAAAAACTGTTTTTT
>TRBD2|many|TRBJ2-1|TRBV6-1
CASSRTSGRATSIWGEQFF
TGTGCCAGCAGCCGAACTAGCGGGAGGGCAACATCCATATGGGGTGAGCAGTTCTTC
>.|many|TRBJ1-2|TRBV11-2
CASRVTENYGYTF
TGTGCCAGCAGAGTGACAGAGAACTATGGCTACACCTTC
>TRBD1|.|TRBJ2-4|TRBV6-2/TRBV6-3
CASSQGANIQYF
TGTGCCAGCAGCCAGGGGGCTAACATTCAGTACTTC
>.|.|TRBJ2-1|TRBV15
CATSRGPAYNEQFF
TGTGCCACCAGCAGAGGGCCCGCATACAATGAGCAGTTCTTC
>.|.|TRBJ2-5|TRBV11-2
CASSFGTQETQYF
TGTGCCAGCAGCTTTGGGACCCAAGAGACCCAGTACTTC
>TRBD2|many|TRBJ2-5|TRBV28
CASGGDRETQYF
TGTGCCAGCGGGGGGGATCGGGAGACCCAGTACTTC
>.|many|TRBJ2-3|TRBV20-1
CSARGGGGTDTQYF
TGCAGTGCTAGAGGGGGCGGGGGCACAGATACGCAGTATTTT
>TRBD1|many|TRBJ2-1|TRBV7-9
CASSFRDRAYNEQFF
TGTGCCAGCAGCTTCCGGGACAGGGCCTACAATGAGCAGTTCTTC
>.|few|TRBJ2-5|TRBV14
CASSRRAVETQYF
TGTGCCAGCAGCCGGAGGGCGGTAGAGACCCAGTACTTC
>TRBD1|.|TRBJ1-2|TRBV5-4
CASSLEGTVEYYGYTF
TGTGCCAGCAGCTTGGAGGGGACAGTGGAGTACTATGGCTACACCTTC
>.|.|TRBJ2-2|TRBV4-3
CASSLSRGGPGGELFF
TGCGCCAGCAGCCTTTCAAGGGGGGGGCCTGGCGGGGAGCTGTTTTTT
>.|many|TRBJ2-7|TRBV28
CASSSTGYEQYF
TGTGCCAGCAGCTCTACAGGTTACGAGCAGTACTTC
>.|many|TRBJ1-4|TRBV7-8
CASSLDGAREKLFF
TGTGCCAGCAGCTTAGACGGGGCAAGAGAAAAACTGTTTTTT
>.|many|TRBJ2-1|TRBV20-1
CSATGPNEQFF
TGCAGTGCGACAGGACCCAATGAGCAGTTCTTC
>TRBD2|many|TRBJ2-3|TRBV2
CASTTGTSSTDTQYF
TGTGCCAGCACCACCGGGACTAGCAGCACAGATACGCAGTATTTT
>.|few|TRBJ2-1|TRBV5-1
CASSLKGNLANEQFF
TGCGCCAGCAGCTTGAAAGGGAACCTAGCCAATGAGCAGTTCTTC
>.|many|TRBJ1-1|TRBV20-1
CSAAVDSDTEAFF
TGCAGTGCCGCAGTGGACAGTGACACTGAAGCTTTCTTT
>.|many|TRBJ2-4|TRBV6-5
CASSYSNGLAKNIQYF
TGTGCCAGCAGTTACTCGAACGGGCTAGCCAAAAACATTCAGTACTTC
>TRBD2|few|TRBJ2-1|TRBV3-1
CASSDWTSGGYNEQFF
TGTGCCAGCAGTGACTGGACTAGCGGGGGATACAATGAGCAGTTCTTC
>.|few|TRBJ2-1|TRBV20-1
CSAVDTTLSNEQFF
TGCAGTGCCGTGGACACAACCCTTTCCAATGAGCAGTTCTTC
>.|many|TRBJ2-5|TRBV27
CASSQPGGQTQYF
TGTGCCAGCAGTCAACCGGGGGGCCAGACCCAGTACTTC
>.|few|TRBJ2-7|TRBV2
CASISQSSRYYEQYF
TGTGCCAGCATTTCCCAAAGTAGCAGGTACTACGAGCAGTACTTC
>.|.|TRBJ1-2|TRBV2
CASIGGIYGYTF
TGTGCCAGCATCGGAGGGATCTATGGCTACACCTTC
>.|.|TRBJ2-3|TRBV5-1
CASSIQADTQYF
TGCGCCAGCAGCATCCAGGCAGATACGCAGTATTTT
>TRBD2|.|TRBJ2-1|TRBV6-1
CASSERTGTSGWNEQFF
TGTGCCAGCAGTGAGAGAACCGGGACTAGCGGGTGGAATGAGCAGTTCTTC
>TRBD1|few|TRBJ2-2|TRBV25-1
CASMKQGLTGELFF
TGTGCCAGCATGAAACAGGGGCTGACCGGGGAGCTGTTTTTT
>.|many|TRBJ1-2|TRBV15
CATSRDRETNYGYTF
TGTGCCACCAGCAGAGATCGGGAAACAAACTATGGCTACACCTTC
>TRBD2|few|TRBJ2-1|TRBV5-4
CASSLFLAGGNEQFF
TGTGCCAGCAGCTTGTTTCTAGCGGGAGGGAATGAGCAGTTCTTC